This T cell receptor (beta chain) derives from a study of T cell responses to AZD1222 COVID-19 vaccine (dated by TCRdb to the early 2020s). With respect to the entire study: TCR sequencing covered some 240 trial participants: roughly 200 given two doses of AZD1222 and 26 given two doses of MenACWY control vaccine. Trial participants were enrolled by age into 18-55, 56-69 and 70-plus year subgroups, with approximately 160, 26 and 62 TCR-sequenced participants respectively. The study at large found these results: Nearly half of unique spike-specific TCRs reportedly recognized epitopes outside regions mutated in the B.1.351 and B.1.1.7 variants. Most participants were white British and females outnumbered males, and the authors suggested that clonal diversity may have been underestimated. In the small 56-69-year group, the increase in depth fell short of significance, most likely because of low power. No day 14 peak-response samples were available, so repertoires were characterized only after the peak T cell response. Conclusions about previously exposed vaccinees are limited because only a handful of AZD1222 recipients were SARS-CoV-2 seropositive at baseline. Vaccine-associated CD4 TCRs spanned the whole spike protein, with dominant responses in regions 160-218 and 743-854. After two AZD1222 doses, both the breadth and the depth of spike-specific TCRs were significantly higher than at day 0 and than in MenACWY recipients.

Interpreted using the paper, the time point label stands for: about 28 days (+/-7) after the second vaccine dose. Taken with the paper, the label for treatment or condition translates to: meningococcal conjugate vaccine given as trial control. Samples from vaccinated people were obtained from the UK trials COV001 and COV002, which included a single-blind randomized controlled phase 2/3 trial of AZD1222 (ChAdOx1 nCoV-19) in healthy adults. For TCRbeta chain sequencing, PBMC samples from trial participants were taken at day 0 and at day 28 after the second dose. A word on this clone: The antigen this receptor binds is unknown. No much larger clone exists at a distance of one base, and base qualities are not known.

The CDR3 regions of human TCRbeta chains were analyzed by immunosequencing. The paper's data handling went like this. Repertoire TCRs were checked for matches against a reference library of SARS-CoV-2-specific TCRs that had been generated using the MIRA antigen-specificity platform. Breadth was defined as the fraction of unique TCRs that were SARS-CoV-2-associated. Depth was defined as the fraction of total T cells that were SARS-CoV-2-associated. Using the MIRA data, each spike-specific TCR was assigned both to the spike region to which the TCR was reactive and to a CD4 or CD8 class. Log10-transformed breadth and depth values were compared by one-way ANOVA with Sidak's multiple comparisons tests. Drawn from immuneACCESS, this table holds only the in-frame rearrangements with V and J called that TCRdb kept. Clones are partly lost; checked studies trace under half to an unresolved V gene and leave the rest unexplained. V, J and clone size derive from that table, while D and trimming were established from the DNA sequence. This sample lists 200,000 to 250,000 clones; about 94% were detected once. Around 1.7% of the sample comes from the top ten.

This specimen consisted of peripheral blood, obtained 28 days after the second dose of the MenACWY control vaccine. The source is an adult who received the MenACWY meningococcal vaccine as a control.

The DNA sequence is as follows: TGTGCCAGCAGCAGGACGAATGGGGGGAGGCTCGACGAGCAGTACTTC. Its coded protein is CASSRTNGGRLDEQYF. The V gene is TRBV21-1 and the J gene is TRBJ2-7; the table gives TRBD2 as D, unverified against the DNA. TRBV21-1 has pseudogene status. Including the terminal cysteine and phenylalanine, the CDR3 comprises 16 residues. Of all the DNA, just the CDR3 is kept, 48 bases in frame from base 1.